Following are 29 T cell receptor beta chains from one sample sequenced in a study of post-analysis software for immune sequencing data. Overall study results and limits: Included in a set of roughly 5 TRBV segments more frequent in patients than controls were TRBV5-6, TRBV5-1 and TRBV20-1.

These TCRs' antigens remain unknown. Carried by the TCR beta cDNA libraries were unique molecular identifiers. TCRdb itself ran the PCR reads through MiXCR, one entry per CDR3 protein. This table holds some 260,000 distinct CDR3 sequences, 36% found once. The sample comprised blood. The receptor source for this set is a girl aged 10 to 17 with multiple sclerosis.

With respect to this clonotype: A much larger clonotype is one base distant, so this may be a read error. The chain recombines TRBV28 with TRBJ2-3, with 9 bases that match TRBD1. This CDR3 spans 15 amino acids. Germline-derived CDR1 and CDR2 are MDHEN and SYDVKM. This chain's CDR3 is CAGSAPTGGPDTQYF. Written as DNA, the CDR3 is TGTGCCGGCAGCGCCCCGACAGGGGGTCCAGATACGCAGTATTTT.

This chain connects TRBV12-3 or TRBV12-4 to TRBJ2-2; TRBD1 matches 7 bases. The ends lost 6 bases at V and 3 bases at J; junction bases unmatched: 7. The CDR3 is 15 amino acids. The DNA of the CDR3 is TGTGCCAGCAGCTCCGGGACAGAGGACACCGGGGAGCTGTTTTTT. Translating it yields CASSSGTEDTGELFF.

Only one count was recorded for this clonotype. This may be a read error: a much more frequent sequence differs by one nucleotide. V and J are TRBV7-2 and TRBJ2-1; 7 bases line up with TRBD2. V lost 7 bases to trimming and J lost 7 bases; unmatched junction nucleotides: 10. Germline CDR1 is SGHTA and CDR2 is FQGNSA. This CDR3 is built from 14 residues. CDR3 bases: TGTGCCAGCACCCGGGGGGACTCCAGGAATGAGCAGTTCTTC. The encoded protein is CASTRGDSRNEQFF.

As concerns this clonotype: This sequence may be a read error, since a much larger clone differs from it by one base. The genes are TRBV29-1 and TRBJ1-6, with 7 bases that match TRBD1. CDR1 and CDR2 from the germline V gene are SQVTM and ANQGSEA. The CDR3 sequence is 14 residues long. Written as DNA, the CDR3 is TGCAGCGTTGCAGCAGGGGGTTTCGATTCACCCCCCCACTTT. Translated: CSVAAGGFDSPPHF.

This clonotype showed up many times. The chain joins TRBV7-2 to TRBJ2-1; no reliable D call. Germline loops: CDR1 SGHTA, CDR2 FQGNSA. The CDR3 consists of 15 residues. V was clipped by 5 bases and J by 10 bases, with 21 bases between them. CDR3 in DNA: TGTGCCAGCAGCCGTGCTAAGGGCAGTACTCTCGAGCAGTTCTTC. Its protein product is CASSRAKGSTLEQFF.

In the case of this clonotype: At one end the junction does not follow the germline gene, possibly because of a read error. V and J are TRBV5-5 and TRBJ1-2; tentative D call: TRBD1 (5 bases). Germline CDR1 is SGHKS and CDR2 is YYEKEE (reference sequence). This CDR3 contains 14 residues. The CDR3 coding sequence is TGTGCCGGCAGCCCGACAGTTGCTAACTATGGCTACACCTTC. Translation: CAGSPTVANYGYTF.

The chain recombines TRBV5-1 with TRBJ1-2; no firm D call. Germline-derived CDR1 and CDR2 are SGHRS and YFSETQ. Between the trimmed V and J ends, which lost 0 bases and 3 bases, there was a span of 6 bases. The CDR3 extends over 13 amino acids. The CDR3 is CASSLDQHYGYTF. As DNA, the CDR3 is TGCGCCAGCAGCTTGGACCAACACTATGGCTACACCTTC.

This clonotype has a count of ten or more. The chain uses TRBV7-9 and TRBJ2-7; D is ambiguous. V lost 1 base and J lost 7, with 8 bases in between. Germline-derived CDR1 and CDR2 are SEHNR and FQNEAQ (reference sequence). CDR3 size: 12 residues. Here the CDR3 reads CASSLDGLEQYF. CDR3 nucleotides: TGTGCCAGCAGCTTAGACGGTCTTGAGCAGTACTTC.

V usage is TRBV20-1 and J usage is TRBJ2-1; tentatively, D is TRBD2 (5 bases). V lost 6 bases and J 0 bases, leaving 15 bases between the germline ends. The CDR3 contains 15 residues. The germline gives CDR1 DFQATT, CDR2 SNEGSKA (reference sequence). CDR3 sequence: CSAPPSDYSYNEQFF. The CDR3 DNA sequence: TGCAGTGCCCCACCTTCAGACTACTCCTACAATGAGCAGTTCTTC.

This clonotype was seen at least ten times. CDR3 sequence: CSVVKASNGYTF. CDR3 DNA: TGCAGCGTTGTTAAGGCCTCGAATGGCTACACCTTC. The genes are TRBV29-1 and TRBJ1-2; no clear D. CDR3 length: 12 residues. CDR1 and CDR2 (germline): SQVTM, ANQGSEA. The ends were cut back, 4 bases at V and 6 bases at J, with 12 bases in the middle.

This clonotype was seen repeatedly, ten times or more. The J gene is TRBJ1-2, the V gene TRBV12-3 or TRBV12-4; the D is unclear. Deletions cut 3 bases from V and 4 bases from J, with 15 bases between. CDR3 length: 15 residues. This chain's CDR3 is CASSFRTDSFYGYTF. CDR3 bases: TGTGCCAGCAGTTTTCGGACCGATTCATTCTATGGCTACACCTTC.

This clonotype was detected many times. The chain is built from TRBV25-1 and TRBJ1-2; D is uncertain. Trimming removed 3 bases at V and 11 bases at J, with 7 bases between. The CDR3 spans 10 residues. CDR1 is MGHDK and CDR2 is SYGVNS in the germline V gene. This CDR3 is CASSDGIYTF. CDR3 DNA: TGTGCCAGCAGTGATGGTATATACACCTTC.

The chain uses TRBV25-1 and TRBJ2-1; tentatively, D is TRBD1 (5 bases). The CDR3 is made up of 16 amino acids. The germline V gene encodes CDR1 MGHDK and CDR2 SYGVNS. Trimming stripped 8 bases from V and 8 bases from J, with 25 bases between. Here the CDR3 DNA reads TGTGCCAGCGGATCCTTGAGAGGCTCCAGGGCCGATGAGCAGTTCTTC. This translates into CASGSLRGSRADEQFF.

Ten or more counts support this clonotype. The rearrangement uses TRBV19 and TRBJ2-5; 10 nucleotides match TRBD2. The CDR3 runs to 16 residues. Losses at the gene ends were 5 bases for V and 2 bases for J; bases not matched to a gene: 8. CDR1 is LNHDA, CDR2 SQIVND, per germline (reference sequence). CDR3 sequence reads: CASSALAGVPQETQYF. The CDR3 nucleotides read TGTGCCAGTAGTGCCCTAGCGGGGGTTCCTCAAGAGACCCAGTACTTC.

Many counts were recorded for this clonotype. This sequence joins TRBV6-1 and TRBJ2-7; 8 positions agree with TRBD2. Losses at the gene ends were 5 bases for V and 7 bases for J; bases not matched to a gene: 10. The CDR3 consists of 14 residues. The germline gives CDR1 MNHNS, CDR2 SASEGT. The CDR3 DNA sequence: TGTGCCAGCAGTTCGGGGACTAGTTGGGGAGAGCAGTACTTC. This encodes CASSSGTSWGEQYF.

This clonotype was seen many times. The chain couples TRBV20-1 to TRBJ2-5; possibly TRBD2 for D (5 bases). The germline V gene has CDR1 DFQATT and CDR2 SNEGSKA (reference sequence). The CDR3 contains 13 residues. Trimming took off 3 bases at V and 3 bases at J, with 11 bases between the two ends. The CDR3: CSARPGFEETQYF. The CDR3 region has the DNA TGCAGTGCTAGGCCGGGATTCGAAGAGACCCAGTACTTC.

V is TRBV12-3 or TRBV12-4 and J is TRBJ2-2; TRBD2 aligns across 9 bases. After removal of 3 bases from V and 1 base from J, the junction contained 6 bases not matched to a gene. The CDR3 is 17 amino acids. CDR3 region: CASSLRPSGENTGELFF. The CDR3 region has the DNA TGTGCCAGCAGTTTGAGGCCTAGCGGGGAGAACACCGGGGAGCTGTTTTTT.

The chain joins TRBV10-3 to TRBJ2-2, with TRBD1 identical over 9 bases. Germline V gene sequence: CDR1 ENHRY, CDR2 SYGVKD. The CDR3 runs 15 residues. With V trimmed by 5 bases and J by 6 bases, 7 bases remained unmatched. CDR3 loop: CAISSGTGLSGELFF. The CDR3 nucleotides are TGTGCCATCAGTTCCGGGACAGGGTTGTCCGGGGAGCTGTTTTTT.

This clonotype showed up many times. The chain links TRBV12-3 or TRBV12-4 to TRBJ1-5; tentative D call: TRBD1 (5 bases). The CDR3 is made up of 15 amino acids. Trimming left V 6 bases short and J 4 bases short, with 16 bases between. The chain's CDR3 is CASRRGPGGNQPQHF. The CDR3 DNA reads as TGTGCCAGCAGGAGGGGCCCAGGTGGGAATCAGCCCCAGCATTTT.

Regarding this clonotype: Germline and junction disagree at one end, which may indicate a read error. The gene calls are TRBV7-6 and TRBJ2-5, with 8 bases lining up with TRBD2. The CDR3 extends over 14 amino acids. Germline V gene data show CDR1 as SGHVS and CDR2 as FNYEAQ. Here the CDR3 reads CTSSASRGGGTQYF. Written as DNA, the CDR3 is TGTACCAGCAGCGCGTCTCGGGGGGGAGGGACCCAGTACTTC.

The V call is TRBV7-2, the J call TRBJ2-3; TRBD1 or TRBD2 may be the D gene (5 bases each). Germline V CDR1 and CDR2: SGHTA, FQGNSA. CDR3 length: 15 amino acids. The CDR3 spells CVGSLGESSTDTQYF. DNA of the CDR3: TGTGTCGGCAGCTTAGGGGAGTCTAGCACAGATACGCAGTATTTT.

This clonotype was seen a few times. The chain uses TRBV11-2 and TRBJ1-1, with D maybe TRBD1 (5 bases). The germline V and J ends were trimmed by 8 bases and 3 bases, with 13 bases remaining between them. This CDR3 is 13 amino acids long. Germline lookup yields CDR1 SGHAT and CDR2 FQNNGV. DNA of the CDR3: TGTGCCAGCCGTTGGGGGAGTGACACTGAAGCTTTCTTT. Residues: CASRWGSDTEAFF.

This clonotype occurred many times. The rearrangement joins TRBV4-1 to TRBJ2-1; D gene unclear. Germline V gene lookup returns CDR1 MGHRA and CDR2 YSYEKL. The CDR3 runs 12 residues. V lost 0 bases and J 15 bases, leaving 12 bases between the germline ends. Here the CDR3 reads CASSQDARVVFF. For the CDR3, the DNA is TGCGCCAGCAGCCAAGACGCCCGAGTCGTGTTCTTC.

In this sample, this clonotype turned up many times. This rearrangement joins TRBV5-1 to TRBJ2-1; no definite D call. The CDR3 covers 16 residues. V lost 4 bases, J lost 4 bases, and 18 bases lay in between. The germline gives CDR1 SGHRS, CDR2 YFSETQ. In DNA, the CDR3 is TGCGCCAGCAGCCCGGAAGTGTCATGGGGATACAATGAGCAGTTCTTC. Encoded protein: CASSPEVSWGYNEQFF. The variable domain in full, completed from reference TRBV5-1 and TRBJ2-1, reads KAGVTQTPRYLIKTRGQQVTLSCSPISGHRSVSWYQQTPGQGLQFLFEYFSETQRNKGNFPGRFSGRQFSNSRSEMNVSTLELGDSALYLCASSPEVSWGYNEQFFGPGTRLTVL.

A remark on this clonotype: A read error may account for a junction end that differs from germline. The chain has TRBV5-1 and TRBJ2-5; 8 bases map to TRBD2. The CDR3 has 13 residues. Germline V CDR1 and CDR2: SGHRS, YFSETQ. The CDR3 protein is CAGSLSGGETQYF. The CDR3 DNA reads as TGCGCCGGCAGCCTCAGCGGGGGTGAGACCCAGTACTTC.

In its sample, this clonotype was seen many times. The rearrangement joins TRBV29-1 to TRBJ2-1; D uncertain. With 4 bases removed from V and 2 bases from J, the gap between germline ends came to 6 bases. Per germline, CDR1 SQVTM and CDR2 ANQGSEA. The CDR3 length is 12 residues. The CDR3 bases are TGCAGCGTTGGGGTGACCTACAATGAGCAGTTCTTC. It translates to CSVGVTYNEQFF.

This clonotype was recorded at least ten times. The genes are TRBV5-1 and TRBJ2-1; 9 nucleotides line up with TRBD1. Germline CDR1 and CDR2: SGHRS and YFSETQ. Trimming removed 0 bases from V and 6 bases from J; junction bases left unmatched: 7. This CDR3 is 16 amino acids long. The CDR3 region has the DNA TGCGCCAGCAGCTTGGCCCGGGACAGGGTTGGCAATGAGCAGTTCTTC. It specifies CASSLARDRVGNEQFF.

Turning to this clonotype: This could be a read error, since a much larger clone is one nucleotide away. The genes are TRBV27 and TRBJ1-2, with TRBD1 as a possible D gene (5 bases). Trimming shortened V by 2 bases and J by 2 bases, and 6 bases separated the two germline ends. Germline loops: CDR1 MNHEY, CDR2 SMNVEV (reference sequence). This CDR3 has 13 residues. The CDR3 sequence is CASSLEGNYGYTF. Written as DNA, the CDR3 is TGTGCCAGCAGTTTAGAGGGGAACTATGGCTACACCTTC.

This chain joins TRBV19 and TRBJ1-6; D is undetermined. The CDR3 length is 12 residues. Trimming took off 9 bases at V and 10 bases at J, with 13 bases between the two ends. The germline CDR1 and CDR2 sequences are LNHDA and SQIVND (reference sequence). CDR3 loop: CASAWAGSPLHF. CDR3 DNA sequence: TGTGCCAGCGCCTGGGCAGGCTCACCCCTCCACTTT.